One sample yielded the 13 T cell receptor beta chains listed below, sequenced in a study of a mutant IDH1 vaccine in newly diagnosed glioma. TCRdb's copy holds only in-frame clones and misses some; the assay was immunoSEQ multiplex PCR. The repertoire holds about 46,000 clones, over 80% seen once, with about 2.1% in the top ten. Time point specified: week 35, safety follow-up. Vaccine doses each comprised 300 ug of mutant IDH1 20-mer peptide, with topical imiquimod. Which antigens these TCRs recognize remains unknown. The sequencing used PBMCs, collected from a glioma patient whose treatment included an IDH1 peptide vaccine. These TCRs come from a man aged 50 to 59 with glioma.

The chain recombines TRBV4-3 with TRBJ2-7; TRBD2 aligns across 11 bases. Unmatched junction bases numbered 10, after V lost 0 bases and J lost 3 bases. From germline, CDR1 is LGHNA and CDR2 YSLEER. This CDR3 spans 18 amino acids. The DNA for the CDR3 is TGCGCCAGCAGCCAAGATCGGATATCGGGGACTAGCGGCTACGAGCAGTACTTC. Translation gives CASSQDRISGTSGYEQYF.

This rearrangement joins TRBV18 to TRBJ1-3, with D uncertain. V lost 5 bases to trimming and J lost 4 bases, with 12 bases between them. From germline, CDR1 is KGHSH and CDR2 LQKENI. CDR3 length equals 14 residues. Written as DNA, the CDR3 is TGTGCCAGCTCAGCGAGGGTTGCCGGAAACACCATATATTTT. Protein product: CASSARVAGNTIYF.

The chain carries TRBV2 and TRBJ2-3; weak D call: TRBD2 (6 bases). The CDR3 totals 17 residues. The V gene's germline CDR1 is SNHLY and CDR2 FYNNEI. CDR3 protein: CAALETGDAGVGNTQYF. CDR3 coding DNA: TGTGCTGCTCTTGAGACGGGGGACGCCGGGGTGGGAAATACGCAGTATTTT.

This chain joins TRBV28 and TRBJ1-1; weak D call: TRBD1 (5 bases). The CDR3 covers 11 residues. CDR1 MDHEN and CDR2 SYDVKM come from the germline V gene. V was shortened by 3 bases and J by 14 bases, with 13 bases between the two germline ends. The CDR3 protein is CASSLGRGTFF. DNA for the CDR3: TGTGCCAGCAGTTTGGGGAGGGGAACATTCTTT.

The chain carries TRBV6-5 and TRBJ1-4; D possibly corresponds to TRBD1 (5 bases). V was clipped by 1 base and J by 12 bases, with 9 bases between them. CDR1 is MNHEY, CDR2 SVGAGI, per germline. The CDR3 length is 12 residues. The CDR3 nucleotides read TGTGCCAGCAGTTACTTACGGGGACAACTGTTTTTT. Translating it yields CASSYLRGQLFF.

The chain carries TRBV19 and TRBJ2-1, with TRBD2 identical over 8 bases. This CDR3 region has 18 residues. CDR1 and CDR2 (germline): LNHDA, SQIVND (reference sequence). The V gene end was trimmed by 3 bases and the J gene end by 0 bases; junction bases not matched to a gene: 10. The CDR3 region is CASSITSASGSSYNEQFF. As DNA, the CDR3 is TGTGCCAGTAGTATCACCTCGGCGAGCGGGAGCTCCTACAATGAGCAGTTCTTC.

Concerning this clone: The same CDR3 arises from other DNA sequences in this sample as well. The J gene is TRBJ2-2, the V gene TRBV5-1; D is unresolved. The CDR3 has 13 residues. The germline gives CDR1 SGHRS, CDR2 YFSETQ. V lost 0 bases to trimming and J lost 1 base, with 1 base between them. CDR3 bases: TGCGCCAGCAGCTTGGGGAACACCGGGGAGCTGTTTTTT. Residues: CASSLGNTGELFF.

The V and J genes are TRBV18 and TRBJ1-5, with TRBD1 identical over 11 bases. The CDR3 runs 16 residues. The germline V gene has CDR1 KGHSH and CDR2 LQKENI. V lost 5 bases and J lost 7; bases outside the gene matches: 10. CDR3 nucleotides: TGTGCCAGCTCAGCAAACTCCGGGACAGGGGGACAGCCCCAGCATTTT. Translation: CASSANSGTGGQPQHF.

V usage is TRBV18 and J usage is TRBJ2-3; 8 bases match TRBD1. J was trimmed by 5 bases and V by 1 base; bases with no gene match: 11. The CDR3 runs to 17 residues. Germline V gene data show CDR1 as KGHSH and CDR2 as LQKENI. The CDR3 here is CASSPRGQGAGLDTQYF. The CDR3 coding sequence is TGTGCCAGCTCACCACGAGGACAGGGTGCGGGCTTAGATACGCAGTATTTT.

The gene calls are TRBV28 and TRBJ1-2; D is uncertain. The V gene's germline CDR1 is MDHEN and CDR2 SYDVKM. Deletions cut 6 bases from V and 6 bases from J, with 14 bases between. The CDR3 runs 13 residues. The CDR3 DNA sequence: TGTGCCAGCAGGCCTCCACGAGCGAATGGCTACACCTTC. This translates into CASRPPRANGYTF.

This clone was recorded only once. The rearrangement uses TRBV19 and TRBJ1-1, with 7 bases fitting TRBD1. The germline CDR1 and CDR2 sequences are LNHDA and SQIVND (reference sequence). CDR3 length: 13 amino acids. Unmatched junction bases numbered 7, after V lost 5 bases and J lost 7 bases. The CDR3 bases are TGTGCCAGTAGTGCGGGACAGAAAATTGAAGCTTTCTTT. As protein: CASSAGQKIEAFF. The full variable domain, rest sourced from reference TRBV19 and TRBJ1-1, is DGGITQSPKYLFRKEGQNVTLSCEQNLNHDAMYWYRQDPGQGLRLIYYSQIVNDFQKGDIAEGYSVSREKKESFPLTVTSAQKNPTAFYLCASSAGQKIEAFFGQGTRLTVV.

CDR3 in DNA: TGCGCCAGCAGCTTGAGTCGGAACACCGGGGAGCTGTTTTTT. Translation gives CASSLSRNTGELFF. J is TRBJ2-2 and V is TRBV5-1; D is unresolved. Deletions cut 1 base from V and 1 base from J, with 5 bases between. Looked up from germline, CDR1 is SGHRS and CDR2 is YFSETQ. The CDR3 runs to 14 residues.

The sample holds a few counts of this clone. The CDR3 region is CASSVTIATEAFF. CDR3 DNA sequence: TGTGCCAGCAGTGTCACTATTGCGACTGAAGCTTTCTTT. The chain links TRBV6-4 to TRBJ1-1; D call uncertain. V was shortened by 4 bases and J by 5 bases, with 11 bases between the two germline ends. The CDR3 has 13 residues. Germline loops: CDR1 MRHNA, CDR2 SNTAGT.